This TCR beta chain originates from a study of immune cell composition in non-small cell lung cancer. Whole-study findings and limits: Lung squamous cell carcinoma tumours had significantly higher top 10 clone scores and productive clonality than lung adenocarcinoma.

J was trimmed by 6 bases and V by 1 base; bases with no gene match: 10. The CDR3 covers 16 residues. Per the germline V gene, CDR1 is SEHNR and CDR2 is FQNEAQ (reference sequence). TCRdb keeps only in-frame clones here, not all; method: immunoSEQ multiplex PCR. The sample records approximately 1,800 clones, about 80% being singletons. This clone occurred once. Its specificity is not known. The sequence derives from a human donor with non-small cell lung cancer. Sequenced sample: lung tumor tissue. The chain is built from TRBV7-9 and TRBJ2-7, with TRBD1 identical over 9 bases. CDR3 region: CASSLDPGQGGSEQYF. CDR3 nucleotides: TGTGCCAGCAGCTTAGACCCGGGACAGGGTGGATCCGAGCAGTACTTC.